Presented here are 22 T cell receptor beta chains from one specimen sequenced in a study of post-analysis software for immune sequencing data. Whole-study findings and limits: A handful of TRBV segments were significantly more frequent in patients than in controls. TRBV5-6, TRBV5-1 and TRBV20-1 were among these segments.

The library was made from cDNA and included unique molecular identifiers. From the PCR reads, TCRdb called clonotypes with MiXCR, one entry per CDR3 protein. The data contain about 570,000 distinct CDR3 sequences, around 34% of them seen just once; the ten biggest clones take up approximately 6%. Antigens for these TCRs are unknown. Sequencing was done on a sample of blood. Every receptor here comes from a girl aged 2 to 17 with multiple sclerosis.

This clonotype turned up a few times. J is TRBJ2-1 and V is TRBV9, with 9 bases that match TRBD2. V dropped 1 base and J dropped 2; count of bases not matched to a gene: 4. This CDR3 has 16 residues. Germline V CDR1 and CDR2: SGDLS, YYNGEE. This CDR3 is CASSVLAGPTYNEQFF. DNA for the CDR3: TGTGCCAGCAGCGTACTAGCGGGGCCCACCTACAATGAGCAGTTCTTC.

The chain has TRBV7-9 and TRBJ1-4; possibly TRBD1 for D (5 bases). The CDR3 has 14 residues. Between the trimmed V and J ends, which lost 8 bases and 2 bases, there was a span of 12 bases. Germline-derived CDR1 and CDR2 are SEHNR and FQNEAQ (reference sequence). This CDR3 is CASGGVSTNEKLFF. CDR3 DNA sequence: TGTGCCAGCGGGGGGGTGTCGACTAATGAAAAACTGTTTTTT.

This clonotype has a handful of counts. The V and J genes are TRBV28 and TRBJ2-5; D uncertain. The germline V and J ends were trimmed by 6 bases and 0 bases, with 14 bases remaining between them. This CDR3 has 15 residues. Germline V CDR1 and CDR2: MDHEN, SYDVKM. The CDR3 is CASSPLDKYQETQYF. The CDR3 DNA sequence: TGTGCCAGCAGCCCACTTGACAAGTACCAAGAGACCCAGTACTTC.

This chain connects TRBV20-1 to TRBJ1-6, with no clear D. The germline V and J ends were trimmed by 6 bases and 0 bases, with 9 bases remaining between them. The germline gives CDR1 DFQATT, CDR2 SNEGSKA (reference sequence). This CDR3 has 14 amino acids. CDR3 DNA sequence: TGCAGTGCGGAACTCGGCTCCTATAATTCACCCCTCCACTTT. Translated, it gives CSAELGSYNSPLHF.

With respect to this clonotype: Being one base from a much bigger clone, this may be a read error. The CDR3 DNA is TGTGTTAGCAGCTTAGCGCCCGGACGTCTCCAAGAGACCCAGTACTTC. Its translation is CVSSLAPGRLQETQYF. The genes are TRBV7-7 and TRBJ2-5; tentative D call: TRBD2 (5 bases). The CDR3 has 16 amino acids. Germline assignment: CDR1 SSHAT and CDR2 FNYEAQ (reference sequence).

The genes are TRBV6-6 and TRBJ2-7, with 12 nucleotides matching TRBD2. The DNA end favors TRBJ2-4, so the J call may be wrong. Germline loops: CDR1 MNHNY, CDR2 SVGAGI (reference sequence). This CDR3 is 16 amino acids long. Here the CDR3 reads CASTATSGGFGNIQYF. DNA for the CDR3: TGTGCCAGCACGGCGACTAGCGGGGGTTTTGGAAACATTCAGTACTTC.

The DNA for the CDR3 is TGTGCCAGCAGTTCCCTAGCGGGGGGAGGAGATACGCAGTATTTT. Its protein product is CASSSLAGGGDTQYF. The genes are TRBV6-5 and TRBJ2-3; 11 bases match TRBD2. There are 15 residues in the CDR3. Trimming removed 4 bases from V and 5 bases from J; junction bases left unmatched: 5. The germline V gene has CDR1 MNHEY and CDR2 SVGAGI.

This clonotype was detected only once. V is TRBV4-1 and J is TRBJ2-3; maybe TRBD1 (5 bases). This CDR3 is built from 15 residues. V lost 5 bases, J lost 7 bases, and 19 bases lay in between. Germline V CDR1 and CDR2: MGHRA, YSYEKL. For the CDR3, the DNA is TGCGCCAGCAGCGAAAATGAAGTAGGGGATCATACGCAGTATTTT. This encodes CASSENEVGDHTQYF.

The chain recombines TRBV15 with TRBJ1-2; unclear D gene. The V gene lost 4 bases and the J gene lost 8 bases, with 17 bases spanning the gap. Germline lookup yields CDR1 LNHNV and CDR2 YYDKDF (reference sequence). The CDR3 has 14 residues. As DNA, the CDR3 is TGTGCCACCAGCACGAACTTTAGCTTTCTGGGCTACACCTTC. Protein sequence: CATSTNFSFLGYTF.

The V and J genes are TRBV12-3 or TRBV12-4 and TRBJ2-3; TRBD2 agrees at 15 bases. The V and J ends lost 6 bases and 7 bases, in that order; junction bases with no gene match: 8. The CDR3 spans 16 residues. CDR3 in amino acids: CASSPGTSGGYHTQYF. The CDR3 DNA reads TGTGCCAGCAGCCCAGGGACTAGCGGGGGGTACCATACGCAGTATTTT.

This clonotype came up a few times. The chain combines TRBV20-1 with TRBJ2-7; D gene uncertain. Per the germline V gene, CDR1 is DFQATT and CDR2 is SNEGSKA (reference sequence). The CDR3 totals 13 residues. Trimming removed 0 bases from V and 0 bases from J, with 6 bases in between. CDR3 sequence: CSARDVGSYEQYF. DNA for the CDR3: TGCAGTGCTAGAGATGTGGGCTCCTACGAGCAGTACTTC.

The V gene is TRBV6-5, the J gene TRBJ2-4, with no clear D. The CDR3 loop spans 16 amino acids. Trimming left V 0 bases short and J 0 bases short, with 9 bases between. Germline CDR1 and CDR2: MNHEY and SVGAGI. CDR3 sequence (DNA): TGTGCCAGCAGTTACTCTCCGGTCCTAGCCAAAAACATTCAGTACTTC. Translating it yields CASSYSPVLAKNIQYF.

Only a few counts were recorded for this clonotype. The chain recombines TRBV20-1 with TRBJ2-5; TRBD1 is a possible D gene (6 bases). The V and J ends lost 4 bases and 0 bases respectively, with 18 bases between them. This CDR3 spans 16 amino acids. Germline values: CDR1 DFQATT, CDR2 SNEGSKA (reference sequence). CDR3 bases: TGCAGTGCTACGGGGACAAAGAACTTTTACCAAGAGACCCAGTACTTC. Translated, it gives CSATGTKNFYQETQYF.

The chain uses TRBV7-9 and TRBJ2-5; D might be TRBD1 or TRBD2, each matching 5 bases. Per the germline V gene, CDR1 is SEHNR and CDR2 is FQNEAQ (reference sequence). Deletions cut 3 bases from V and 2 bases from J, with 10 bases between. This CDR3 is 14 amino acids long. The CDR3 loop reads CASSLWDLQETQYF. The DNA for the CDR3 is TGTGCCAGCAGCTTGTGGGACCTGCAAGAGACCCAGTACTTC. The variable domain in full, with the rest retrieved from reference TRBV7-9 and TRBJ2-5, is DTGVSQNPRHKITKRGQNVTFRCDPISEHNRLYWYRQTLGQGPEFLTYFQNEAQLEKSRLLSDRFSAERPKGSFSTLEIQRTEQGDSAMYLCASSLWDLQETQYFGPGTRLLVL.

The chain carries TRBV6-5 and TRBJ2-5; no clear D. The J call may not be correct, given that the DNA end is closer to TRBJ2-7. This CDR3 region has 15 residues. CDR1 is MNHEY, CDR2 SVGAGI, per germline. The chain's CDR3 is CASSLSRFPGHEQYF. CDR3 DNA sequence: TGTGCCAGCAGCCTCAGCAGGTTCCCTGGGCACGAGCAGTACTTC.

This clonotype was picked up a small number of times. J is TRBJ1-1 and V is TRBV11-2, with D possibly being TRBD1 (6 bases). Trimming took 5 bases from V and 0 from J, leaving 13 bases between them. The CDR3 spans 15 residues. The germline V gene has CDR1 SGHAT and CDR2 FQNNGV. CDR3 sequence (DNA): TGTGCCAGCAGCCCCACAGGGAACATGAACACTGAAGCTTTCTTT. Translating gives CASSPTGNMNTEAFF. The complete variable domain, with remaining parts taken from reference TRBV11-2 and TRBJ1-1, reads EAGVAQSPRYKIIEKRQSVAFWCNPISGHATLYWYQQILGQGPKLLIQFQNNGVVDDSQLPKDRFSAERLKGVDSTLKIQPAKLEDSAVYLCASSPTGNMNTEAFFGQGTRLTVV.

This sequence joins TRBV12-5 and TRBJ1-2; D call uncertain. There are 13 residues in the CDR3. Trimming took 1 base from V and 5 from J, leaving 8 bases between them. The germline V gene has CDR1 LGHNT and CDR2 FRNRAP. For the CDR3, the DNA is TGTGCTAGTGGTTTGGCCGGCTTATATGGCTACACCTTC. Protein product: CASGLAGLYGYTF.

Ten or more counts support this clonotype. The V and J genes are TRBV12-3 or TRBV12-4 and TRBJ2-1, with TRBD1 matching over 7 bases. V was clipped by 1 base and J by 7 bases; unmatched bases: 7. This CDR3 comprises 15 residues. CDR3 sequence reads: CASSLGQGVRNEQFF. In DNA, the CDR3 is TGTGCCAGCAGTTTAGGGCAGGGGGTTCGAAATGAGCAGTTCTTC.

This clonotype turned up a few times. CDR3 sequence (DNA): TGCAGTGCTAGAGATAGCATGCGGGAGACCCAGTACTTC. Translated, it gives CSARDSMRETQYF. The rearrangement uses TRBV20-1 and TRBJ2-5; D gene uncertain. The CDR3 runs 13 residues. The germline gives CDR1 DFQATT, CDR2 SNEGSKA (reference sequence). Between the trimmed V and J ends, which lost 0 bases and 5 bases, there was a span of 10 bases.

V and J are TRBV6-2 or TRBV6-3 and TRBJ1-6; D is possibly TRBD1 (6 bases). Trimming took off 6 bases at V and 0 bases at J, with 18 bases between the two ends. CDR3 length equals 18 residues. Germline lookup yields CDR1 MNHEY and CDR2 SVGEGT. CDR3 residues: CASSRSGAGSSYNSPLHF. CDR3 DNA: TGTGCCAGCAGCCGTTCGGGGGCGGGAAGCTCCTATAATTCACCCCTCCACTTT.

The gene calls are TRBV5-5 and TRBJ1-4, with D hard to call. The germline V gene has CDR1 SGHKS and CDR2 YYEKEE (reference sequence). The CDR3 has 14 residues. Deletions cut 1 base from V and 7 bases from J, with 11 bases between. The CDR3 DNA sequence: TGTGCCAGCAGCTTGCGGGAATGGGGTGAAAAACTGTTTTTT. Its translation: CASSLREWGEKLFF. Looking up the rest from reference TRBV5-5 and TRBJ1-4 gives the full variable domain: DAGVTQSPTHLIKTRGQQVTLRCSPISGHKSVSWYQQVLGQGPQFIFQYYEKEERGRGNFPDRFSARQFPNYSSELNVNALLLGDSALYLCASSLREWGEKLFFGSGTQLSVL.

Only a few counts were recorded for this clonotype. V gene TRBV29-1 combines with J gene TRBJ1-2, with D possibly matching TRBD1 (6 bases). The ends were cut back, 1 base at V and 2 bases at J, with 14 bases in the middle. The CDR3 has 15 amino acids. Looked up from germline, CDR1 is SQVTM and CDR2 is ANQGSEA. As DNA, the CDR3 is TGCAGCGTTGAAGGGGGGCTTGGCCCCAACTATGGCTACACCTTC. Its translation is CSVEGGLGPNYGYTF.